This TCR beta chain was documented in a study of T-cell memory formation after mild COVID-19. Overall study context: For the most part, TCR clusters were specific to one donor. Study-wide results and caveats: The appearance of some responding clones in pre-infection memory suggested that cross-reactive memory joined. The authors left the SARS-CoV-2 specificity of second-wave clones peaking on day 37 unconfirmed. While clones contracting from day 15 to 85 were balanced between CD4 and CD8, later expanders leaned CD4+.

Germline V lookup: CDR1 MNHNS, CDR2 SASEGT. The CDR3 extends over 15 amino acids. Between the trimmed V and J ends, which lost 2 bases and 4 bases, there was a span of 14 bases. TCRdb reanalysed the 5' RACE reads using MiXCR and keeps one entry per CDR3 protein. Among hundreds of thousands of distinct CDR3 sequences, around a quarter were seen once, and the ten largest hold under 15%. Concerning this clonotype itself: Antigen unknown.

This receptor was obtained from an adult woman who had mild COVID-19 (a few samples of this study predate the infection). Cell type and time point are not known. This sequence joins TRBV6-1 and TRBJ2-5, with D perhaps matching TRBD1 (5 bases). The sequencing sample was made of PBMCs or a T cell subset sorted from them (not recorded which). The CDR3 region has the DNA TGTGCCAGCAGTGAACCGACAGCCCCGGGAGAGACCCAGTACTTC. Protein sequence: CASSEPTAPGETQYF.